The rows below give T cell receptor beta chains drawn from one sample of a study of human thymus T cells. Sequencing was performed with immunoSEQ multiplex PCR; in TCRdb, only in-frame clones are kept and a portion is missing. The table shows about 50,000 clones, with approximately 95% occurring only once. Sequencing used blood. All receptors derive from a girl in the first two years of life with a congenital heart defect but otherwise immunologically healthy. Both conserved end residues are part of each CDR3. D genes are given only for firm matches. Size tells how often a clone was seen (once, few, many) or the class of an expanded clone, and some rows leave it out.

>TRBV30|few|TRBJ2-1|.
TGTGCCTGGAAGCCGGGCGGGACGTACAATGAGCAGTTCTTC
CAWKPGGTYNEQFF
>TRBV7-6|.|TRBJ2-1|.
TGTGCCAGCAGCTTAGTACCGGGGGACAATGAGCAGTTCTTC
CASSLVPGDNEQFF
>TRBV6-5|few|TRBJ2-7|.
TGTGCCAGCAGTGATACAGACTACTTATACGAGCAGTACTTC
CASSDTDYLYEQYF
>TRBV4-2|.|TRBJ2-3|TRBD1
TGTGCCAGCAGCCAAGTTCTGGGCAGGGGGCGCACAGATACGCAGTATTTT
CASSQVLGRGRTDTQYF
>TRBV9|.|TRBJ2-1|.
TGTGCCAGCAGCGCGACGCACTACAATGAGCAGTTCTTC
CASSATHYNEQFF
>TRBV5-4|.|TRBJ1-4|TRBD1
TGTGCCAGCAGCTCGGACAGGCGAAATGAAAAACTGTTTTTT
CASSSDRRNEKLFF
>TRBV28|.|TRBJ1-5|.
TGTGCCAGCAGCCTAACAGGCCTCAATCAGCCCCAGCATTTT
CASSLTGLNQPQHF
>TRBV27|.|TRBJ1-6|TRBD1
TGTGCCAGCAGGAATCGGGACCTCGGGACAGGGCAAGGGCCCCTCCACTTT
CASRNRDLGTGQGPLHF
>TRBV7-8|.|TRBJ2-3|TRBD1
TGTGCCAGCAGCCCACGGACAGGGGGCACGGATACGCAGTATTTT
CASSPRTGGTDTQYF
>TRBV21-1|.|TRBJ2-3|.
TGTGCCAGCAGCTCCTATGGACTAGCGGAGATGGGAGATACGCAGTATTTT
CASSSYGLAEMGDTQYF
>TRBV25-1|.|TRBJ2-5|TRBD2
TGTGCCAGCAGTGAGGGGAGGGGGACCCAGTACTTC
CASSEGRGTQYF
>TRBV18|.|TRBJ2-7|TRBD1
TGTGCCAGCTCACGGACCGGGACAGGGGACCACGAGCAGTACTTC
CASSRTGTGDHEQYF
>TRBV5-4|.|TRBJ1-2|TRBD1
TGTGCCAGCAGCCAACCACCGGGACAGTCCTATGGCTACACCTTC
CASSQPPGQSYGYTF
>TRBV4-2|.|TRBJ2-7|TRBD2
TGTGCCAGCAGCCAAGAGGCTAGCGGGATCTTTGGGGAGCAGTACTTC
CASSQEASGIFGEQYF
>TRBV13|.|TRBJ1-2|.
TGTGCCAGCAGCTTAGGAAAGGGACAACCCTATGGCTACACCTTC
CASSLGKGQPYGYTF
>TRBV20-1|.|TRBJ2-1|.
TGCAGTGCTTGGCGGTACAATGAGCAGTTCTTC
CSAWRYNEQFF
>TRBV27|.|TRBJ2-1|TRBD2
TGTGCCAGCAGTTTAGGGGTGTTTGGACTAGCGGTTGAGCAGTTCTTC
CASSLGVFGLAVEQFF
>TRBV4-2|.|TRBJ2-7|TRBD2
TGTGCCAGCAGCGTCACGACTAGCACCTACGAGCAGTACTTC
CASSVTTSTYEQYF
>TRBV19|.|TRBJ1-2|.
TGTGCCAGTAGTAGGGGTCAGGCCACTGGAGGCTACACCTTC
CASSRGQATGGYTF
>TRBV7-6|.|TRBJ2-7|.
TGTGCCAGCAGCTCCCAGAATTCAAAGGTATACGAGCAGTACTTC
CASSSQNSKVYEQYF
>TRBV4-2|.|TRBJ2-7|.
TGTGCCAGCAGCCAAGCAACTTCCGGGGCCCGTAGCTCCTACGAGCAGTACTTC
CASSQATSGARSSYEQYF
>TRBV18|.|TRBJ1-1|.
TGTGCCAGCTCACCTTTCCCAGCCTTCCTGAGGTCTGAAGCTTTCTTT
CASSPFPAFLRSEAFF
>TRBV30|.|TRBJ2-7|.
TGTGCCTGGAGTGTTCACAGGGTCGCCTACGAGCAGTACTTC
CAWSVHRVAYEQYF
>TRBV28|.|TRBJ2-1|TRBD2
TGTGCCAGCAGTTCGTATGGGACTAGCAGAAACAATGAGCAGTTCTTC
CASSSYGTSRNNEQFF
>TRBV10-3|.|TRBJ1-1|TRBD1
TGTGCCATCAGTCTCGACAGGGATTATGAAGCTTTCTTT
CAISLDRDYEAFF
>TRBV5-1|.|TRBJ2-3|TRBD2
TGCGCCAGCAGCTTGGGTAGCGGGAGAGGTACAGATACGCAGTATTTT
CASSLGSGRGTDTQYF
>TRBV28|once|TRBJ2-7|.
TGTGCCAGCAGTTTCATGGGGGGCAGGTACGAGCAGTACTTC
CASSFMGGRYEQYF
>TRBV11-2|.|TRBJ2-5|TRBD2
TGTGCCAGCAGCTTCGGGGCGGGAGGGCCATGGGGAGAGACCCAGTACTTC
CASSFGAGGPWGETQYF
>TRBV28|.|TRBJ1-1|.
TGTGCCAGCAGCCTCTCCGGGGGGGAAGCTTTCTTT
CASSLSGGEAFF
>TRBV5-1|once|TRBJ2-7|TRBD2
TGCGCCAGCAGCTTGGTAGCGGGAACCTACGAGCAGTACTTC
CASSLVAGTYEQYF
>TRBV19|once|TRBJ2-3|TRBD2
TGTGCCAGTAGTATAGGGACTAGCGGGAGCTCAGATACGCAGTATTTT
CASSIGTSGSSDTQYF
>TRBV11-2|.|TRBJ1-2|.
TGTGCCAGCAGCTTACGAGGGGAGAACTATGGCTACACCTTC
CASSLRGENYGYTF
>TRBV5-4|.|TRBJ2-1|.
TGTGCCAGCAGCTTATGGAGGGCCGCCTACAATGAGCAGTTCTTC
CASSLWRAAYNEQFF
>TRBV27|.|TRBJ1-2|.
TGTGCCAGCAGTTCCCAGGCGGCAGGGGTCTATGGCTACACCTTC
CASSSQAAGVYGYTF
>TRBV28|.|TRBJ1-2|TRBD1
TGTGCCAGCAGTCCCGGACAGGGGGCCTACTCTAACTATGGCTACACCTTC
CASSPGQGAYSNYGYTF
>TRBV27|.|TRBJ2-3|.
TGTGCCAGCACCGGAAAGATTAGCGGTCGCACAGATACGCAGTATTTT
CASTGKISGRTDTQYF
>TRBV5-1|.|TRBJ2-7|TRBD1
TGCGCCAGCAGCTTGGCAGGGACAGCCTACGAGCAGTACTTC
CASSLAGTAYEQYF
>TRBV6-6|.|TRBJ2-1|TRBD2
TGTGCCACGCTATCCCGGACTAGCGCGATCTTC
CATLSRTSAIF
>TRBV29-1|.|TRBJ2-1|TRBD2
TGCAGCGTTGGACCTACGACTAGCGGGAGGGCCGATGAGCAGTTCTTC
CSVGPTTSGRADEQFF
>TRBV5-6|.|TRBJ2-5|.
TGTGCCAGCAGGGCGGCCGCGAGGTCTTGGACCCAGTACTTC
CASRAAARSWTQYF
>TRBV4-1|once|TRBJ2-5|TRBD2
TGCGCCAGCAGCCAACGACTAGCGGTACAAGAGACCCAGTACTTC
CASSQRLAVQETQYF